A selection of T cell receptor beta chains follows, all from one sample in a study of T cell repertoires in cytomegalovirus infection. TCRdb re-called the reads with MiXCR, one entry per CDR3 protein. Of some 940,000 distinct CDR3 sequences in the sample, approximately 31% were seen once. What these receptors recognize is not known. Specimen: cultured CD8+ T cells from PBMCs, collected from culture after CMV antigen stimulation. The receptors here all came from a human donor in good health (CMV status not recorded). Some clones in this sample may be carry-over from other donors' samples. Each CDR3 is given with its conserved first and last residue. The order of the fields is D gene, clone size, J gene, V gene, CDR3 DNA, CDR3 protein. D genes are given only for firm matches. Not every row has a clone size; where given, it reads once, few, many or a size class.

>-|-|TRBJ2-2|TRBV12-3/TRBV12-4
TGTGCCATCTTAAAGGACGGGGTGGCCGCCGGGGAGCTGTTTTTT
CAILKDGVAAGELFF
>-|-|TRBJ2-1|TRBV5-5
TGTGCCAGCAGCTTGCAGGGGAGGGCGGTGGATGAGCAGTTCTTC
CASSLQGRAVDEQFF
>-|-|TRBJ2-7|TRBV27
TGTGCCAGCAGTTCCTCGTGGAGCGGCCCGGGCGAGCAGTACTTC
CASSSSWSGPGEQYF
>TRBD2|-|TRBJ2-1|TRBV7-3
TGTGCCAGCAGCTACCTAGCGGGGGGGAGCAACAATGAGCAGTTCTTC
CASSYLAGGSNNEQFF
>TRBD2|-|TRBJ2-1|TRBV7-9
TGTGCCAGCAGCTTAGCCGCCCGGGGGGGGCACAATGAGCAGTTCTTC
CASSLAARGGHNEQFF
>TRBD2|-|TRBJ2-1|TRBV4-1
TGCGCCAGCAGCCAGCTAGCGGATCCGATTTACAATGAGCAGTTCTTC
CASSQLADPIYNEQFF
>-|few|TRBJ2-3|TRBV4-1
TGCGCCAGCAGCCCGAACCTGGTCACAGATACGCAGTATTTT
CASSPNLVTDTQYF
>-|many|TRBJ2-3|TRBV7-7
TGTGCTAGCAGCTTAGAGGTCTCGGCTTGGGGCACAGATACGCAGTATTTT
CASSLEVSAWGTDTQYF
>-|few|TRBJ1-1|TRBV5-1
TGCGCCAGCAGCGGCCAGACCGTTTTCTTT
CASSGQTVFF
>-|-|TRBJ2-5|TRBV7-9
TGTGCCAGCAGCTTAGAATGGGTCCAAGAGACCCAGTACTTC
CASSLEWVQETQYF
>TRBD1|-|TRBJ1-5|TRBV27
TGTGCCAGCAGGTTAGGGGGCGGTCAGCCCCAGCATTTT
CASRLGGGQPQHF
>TRBD1|-|TRBJ1-5|TRBV3-1
TGTGCCAGCAGCCAAGGGGTGACAGGGAACCAGCCCCAGCATTTT
CASSQGVTGNQPQHF
>-|many|TRBJ2-1|TRBV7-2
TGTGCCAGCAGCCCATCACAGGGCTTGTCCTACAATGAGCAGTTCTTC
CASSPSQGLSYNEQFF
>-|-|TRBJ2-5|TRBV27
TGTGCCAGCAGTAGACGGGGGCGGCTGCAAGAGACCCAGTACTTC
CASSRRGRLQETQYF
>-|few|TRBJ2-1|TRBV6-1
TGTGCCAGCAGTCCAATGGCCTCCTACAATGAGCAGTTCTTC
CASSPMASYNEQFF
>TRBD2|-|TRBJ2-1|TRBV24-1
TGTGCCACCAGTGATGCGCGGGGGGGCCTAAATGAGCAGTTCTTC
CATSDARGGLNEQFF
>-|few|TRBJ1-1|TRBV7-9
TGTGCCAGCAGCTTTTCGCAGGCTATCATGAACACTGAAGCTTTCTTT
CASSFSQAIMNTEAFF
>-|few|TRBJ2-2|TRBV7-6
TGTGCCAGCAGCTCTTCAGTACACATGAACACCGGGGAGCTGTTTTTT
CASSSSVHMNTGELFF
>-|-|TRBJ2-3|TRBV6-2/TRBV6-3
TGTGCCAGCAGTACCCTCCTGGACACAGATACGCAGTATTTT
CASSTLLDTDTQYF
>-|-|TRBJ2-2|TRBV12-3/TRBV12-4
TGTGCCAGCAGTTTCGAGAGGGCGCTCGGGGAGCTGTTTTTT
CASSFERALGELFF
>TRBD1|-|TRBJ1-1|TRBV27
TGTGCCAGCGGAATTCCACAGGGGGACACTGAAGCTTTCTTT
CASGIPQGDTEAFF
>TRBD1|few|TRBJ2-1|TRBV6-5
TGTGCCAGCAGTTACGACAGGGGCGCCCCCAATGAGCAGTTCTTC
CASSYDRGAPNEQFF
>-|once|TRBJ2-1|TRBV6-6
TGTGCCAGCAGCCCTACAGACAGCGAGTCAATGGCCCCCTACAATGAGCAGTTCTTC
CASSPTDSESMAPYNEQFF
>-|few|TRBJ2-2|TRBV20-1
TGCGGGGCGACTATCCCCGGGGAGCTGTTTTTT
CGATIPGELFF
>-|-|TRBJ2-3|TRBV2
TGTGCCAGCAGTGAAGCGCAGAGCATCACAGATACGCAGTATTTT
CASSEAQSITDTQYF
>-|few|TRBJ1-6|TRBV28
TGTGCCAGCAAGGGGTTATACTATAATTCACCCCTCCACTTT
CASKGLYYNSPLHF
>TRBD2|few|TRBJ2-7|TRBV5-1
TGCGCCAGCAGTCTTCCGGGACTAGTGGACGAGCAGTACTTC
CASSLPGLVDEQYF
>-|few|TRBJ2-1|TRBV6-2/TRBV6-3
TGTGCCAGCAGTGGGCAGGGCGGGTTCTCCTACAATGAGCAGTTCTTC
CASSGQGGFSYNEQFF